This TCR beta chain appears in the sequencing data of a study of CD8 T cell repertoires and HIV-1 epitope variants (dated by TCRdb to the early 2020s). Background on the whole study: In separate culture wells, T cells were stimulated with each of twenty-five peptides that represented autologous and known Gag and Nef epitope variants. Control conditions included a CMV, EBV and flu peptide pool, the Ebola AY9 epitope as negative control, and a no-peptide well. Tested epitopes included three Gag epitope families and Nef HW9 and YT9. T cells were enriched using the EasySep Human T Cell Enrichment Kit and were co-cultured with equal numbers of autologous T cell-negative cells serving as antigen-presenting cells. Cultures ran for 9 to 10 days in IMDM with gentamicin, with half-media changes on days 3 and 7 adding IL-2, IL-7 and IL-15. An aliquot of 1M T cells was saved as an uncultured baseline condition, separate from the roughly 80 T cell cultures. A total of around 84 T cell cultures were run, with each culture condition done in triplicate except for one peptide, which was done in duplicate.

The EasySep Human CD8+ T Cell Enrichment Kit was used on day 10 to isolate CD8+ T cells from every culture. TCR beta CDR3 regions were sequenced at survey depth on the immunoSEQ platform. The QIAamp DNA micro kit was used to extract genomic DNA from every cultured and uncultured CD8+ T cell population. In the source study's methods: Samples with fewer than 5,000 productive reads were excluded, which removed about 6.5% of the roughly 75 HIV peptide-stimulated cultures. Sequences were trimmed to CDR3 by a MANAFEST web app, and nonproductive sequences, CDR3s under 5 amino acids, and sequences not starting with C or ending with F/W were removed. Antigen-specific clonotypes had to expand in at least 2 of 3 replicates versus no-peptide control at FDR 0.01, only within one epitope family. In addition, a specific clonotype needed a frequency at least fivefold higher than in wells stimulated with peptides from other epitope families. TCRdb holds this immuneACCESS table with in-frame rearrangements only. Some clones are missing; in checked studies, unresolved V genes explain under half, and the rest has no known cause. V, J and clone size derive from that table, while D and trimming were established from the DNA sequence. For this sample there are about 5,000 clones; around two thirds appear just once. Together, the top ten hold around two fifths of the sample.

The paper as a whole reports these results and caveats: The assay identified only TCR beta chains and indicated proliferation in response to antigen, without indicating T cell function or cytokine profile. Roughly 5 clonotypes recognized the Nef KF9 family and one the HW9 family, with no responses to the TAALDMSHF plasma variant. Eight to ten antigen-specific TCR beta clonotypes were identified, of which more than five appeared to be cross-reactive for autologous or known escape epitope variants.

A remark on this clone: What this receptor recognizes is not known. Base qualities are not provided; no much larger clone lies one nucleotide away.

At the junction V is shortened by 0 bases and J by 3 bases, with 10 bases in between. The CDR3 goes from the cysteine to the phenylalanine over 14 residues. Only the CDR3 DNA is retained, 42 bases long and in frame from the first base. The germline V gene gives CDR1 as SGHRS and CDR2 as YFSETQ. This chain is built from TRBV5-1 and TRBJ2-7; the D region is possibly TRBD1 or TRBD2, each matching across 5 bases. The sequencing sample was made of cultured CD8+ T cells derived from PBMCs. The receptor's source is a male donor with HIV. The nucleotides read TGCGCCAGCAGCTTGGGGGGGATCAACTACGAGCAGTACTTC. Its product reads: CASSLGGINYEQYF.